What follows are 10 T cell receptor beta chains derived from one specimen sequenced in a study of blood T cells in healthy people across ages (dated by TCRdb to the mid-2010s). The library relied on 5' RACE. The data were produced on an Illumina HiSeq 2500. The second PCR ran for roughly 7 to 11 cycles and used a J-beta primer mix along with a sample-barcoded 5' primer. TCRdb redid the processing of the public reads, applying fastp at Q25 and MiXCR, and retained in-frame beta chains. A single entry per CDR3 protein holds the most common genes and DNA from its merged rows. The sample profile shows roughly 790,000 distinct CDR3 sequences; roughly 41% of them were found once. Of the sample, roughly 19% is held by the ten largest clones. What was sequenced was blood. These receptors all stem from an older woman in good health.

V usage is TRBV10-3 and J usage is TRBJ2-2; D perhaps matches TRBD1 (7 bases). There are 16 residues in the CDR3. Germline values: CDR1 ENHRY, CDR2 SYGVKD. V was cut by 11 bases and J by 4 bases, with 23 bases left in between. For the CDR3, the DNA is TGTGCCTCGGGGGACCCAGGGGGATTCGGCACCGGGGAGCTGTTTTTT. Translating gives CASGDPGGFGTGELFF.

The CDR3 loop reads CASSQGDNCREYF. The DNA for the CDR3 is TGTGCCAGCAGTCAAGGAGACAATTGCAGAGAGTACTTC. V is TRBV2 and J is TRBJ2-7, with D hard to call. CDR1 and CDR2 (germline): SNHLY, FYNNEI. The CDR3 has 13 residues. V was shortened by 5 bases and J by 11 bases, with 19 bases between the two germline ends. Supplemented by reference TRBV2 and TRBJ2-7, the full variable domain reads EPEVTQTPSHQVTQMGQEVILRCVPISNHLYFYWYRQILGQKVEFLVSFYNNEISEKSEIFDDQFSVERPDGSNFTLKIRSTKLEDSAMYFCASSQGDNCREYFGPGTRLTVT.

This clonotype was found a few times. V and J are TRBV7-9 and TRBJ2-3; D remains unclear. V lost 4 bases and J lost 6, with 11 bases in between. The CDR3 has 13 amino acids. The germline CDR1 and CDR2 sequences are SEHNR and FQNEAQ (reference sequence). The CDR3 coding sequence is TGTGCCAGCAGCTCCAAAGGGTCTGATACGCAGTATTTT. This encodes CASSSKGSDTQYF.

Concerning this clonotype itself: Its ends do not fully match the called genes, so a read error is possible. CDR3 protein: CASSQGALEQGYVYTF. As DNA, the CDR3 is TGCGCCAGCAGCCAAGGAGCTCTCGAGCAGGGATATGTCTACACCTTC. The rearrangement links TRBV4-1 to TRBJ1-2, with D perhaps matching TRBD1 (5 bases). The length of the CDR3 is 16 residues. Germline assignment: CDR1 MGHRA and CDR2 YSYEKL.

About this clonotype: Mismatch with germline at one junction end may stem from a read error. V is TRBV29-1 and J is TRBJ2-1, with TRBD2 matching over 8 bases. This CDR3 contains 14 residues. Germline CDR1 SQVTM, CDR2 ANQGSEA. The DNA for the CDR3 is TGCAGCGTTGAAGCCCAGCGGGGGTACAATGGGCAGTTCTTC. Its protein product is CSVEAQRGYNGQFF.

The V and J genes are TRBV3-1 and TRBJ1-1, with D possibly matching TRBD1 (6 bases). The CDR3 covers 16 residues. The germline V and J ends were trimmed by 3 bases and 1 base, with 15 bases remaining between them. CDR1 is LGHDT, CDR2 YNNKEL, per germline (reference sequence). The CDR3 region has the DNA TGTGCCAGCAGCCAGATGGGGGCGGGGAGGAACACTGAAGCTTTCTTT. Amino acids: CASSQMGAGRNTEAFF.

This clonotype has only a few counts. In DNA, the CDR3 is TGCAGTGCTAGAGGTGGTGCCAAAAACATTCAGTACTTC. Translated, it gives CSARGGAKNIQYF. The gene calls are TRBV20-1 and TRBJ2-4; D is undetermined. V lost 1 base and J lost 1, with 5 bases in between. Germline CDR1 reads DFQATT; CDR2 reads SNEGSKA (reference sequence). The CDR3 is made up of 13 amino acids.

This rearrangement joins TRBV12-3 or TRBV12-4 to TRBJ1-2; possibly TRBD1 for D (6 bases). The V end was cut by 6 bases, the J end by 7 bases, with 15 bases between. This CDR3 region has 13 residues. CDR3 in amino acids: CASSFGQSGGYTF. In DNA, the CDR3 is TGTGCCAGCAGCTTTGGACAGAGTGGTGGCTACACCTTC.

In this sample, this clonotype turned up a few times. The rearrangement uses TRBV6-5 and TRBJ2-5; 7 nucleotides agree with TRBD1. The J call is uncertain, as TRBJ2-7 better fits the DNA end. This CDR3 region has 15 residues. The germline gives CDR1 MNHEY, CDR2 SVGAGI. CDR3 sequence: CASSTSGTAYYEQYF. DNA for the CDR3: TGTGCCAGCAGTACCTCCGGGACAGCCTACTACGAGCAGTACTTC.

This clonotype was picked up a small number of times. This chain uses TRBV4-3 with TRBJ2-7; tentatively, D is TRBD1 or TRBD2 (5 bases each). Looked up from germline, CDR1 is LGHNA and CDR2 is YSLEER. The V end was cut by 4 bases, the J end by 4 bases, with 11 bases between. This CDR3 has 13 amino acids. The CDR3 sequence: CASSLRDEYEQYF. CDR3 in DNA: TGCGCCAGCAGCCTACGGGACGAGTACGAGCAGTACTTC.